This TCR beta chain was observed in a study of blood T cell repertoires in COVID-19. Study-level information: Material from acute and convalescent COVID-19 was sourced from the United States, Italy and Spain. The analysed material was cDNA or gDNA that came from T cells, B-cell-depleted T cells, or PBMCs.

Per the authors' pipeline: Using reference gene primer amplification, nucleated cell counts were estimated. Libraries were prepared by immunoSEQ multiplex PCR; TCRdb keeps only in-frame clonotypes and omits some of them. V and J calls and clone size are copied from that table; D and trimming were computed from the DNA. The data show about 200,000 clones, with around 90% seen just once and around 2.7% held by the top ten. The germline V gene encodes CDR1 GTSNPN and CDR2 SVGIG (reference sequence). This CDR3 has 15 residues. V lost 2 bases to trimming and J lost 1 base, with 12 bases between them. Sequenced material: peripheral blood. This rearrangement joins TRBV30 to TRBJ2-4, with D possibly being TRBD1 (5 bases). The receptor's source is a man between 60 and 75 years old with acute or convalescent COVID-19. In DNA, the CDR3 is TGTGCCTGGAGTCCTACCAAGGGGGCCAAAAACATTCAGTACTTC. It translates to CAWSPTKGAKNIQYF.